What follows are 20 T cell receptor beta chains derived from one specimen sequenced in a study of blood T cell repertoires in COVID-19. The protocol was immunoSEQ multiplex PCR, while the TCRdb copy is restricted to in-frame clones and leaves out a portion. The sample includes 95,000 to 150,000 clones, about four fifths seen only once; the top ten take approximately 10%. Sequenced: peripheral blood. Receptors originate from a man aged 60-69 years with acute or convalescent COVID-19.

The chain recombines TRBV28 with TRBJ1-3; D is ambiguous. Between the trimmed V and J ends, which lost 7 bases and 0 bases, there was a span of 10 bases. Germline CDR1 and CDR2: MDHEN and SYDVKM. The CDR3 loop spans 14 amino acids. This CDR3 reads CASMASNSGNTIYF. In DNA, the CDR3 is TGTGCCAGCATGGCATCAAACTCTGGAAACACCATATATTTT.

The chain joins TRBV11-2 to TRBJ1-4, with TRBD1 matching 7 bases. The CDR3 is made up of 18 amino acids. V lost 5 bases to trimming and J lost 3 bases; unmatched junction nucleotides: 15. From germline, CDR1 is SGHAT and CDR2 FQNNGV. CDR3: CASSPRQGTPAANEKLFF. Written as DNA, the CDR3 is TGTGCCAGCAGCCCGAGACAGGGAACTCCTGCAGCTAATGAAAAACTGTTTTTT.

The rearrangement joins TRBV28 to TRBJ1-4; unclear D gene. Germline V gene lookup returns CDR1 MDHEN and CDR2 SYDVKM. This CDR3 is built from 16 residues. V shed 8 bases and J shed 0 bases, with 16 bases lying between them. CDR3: CASHGGTLPTNEKLFF. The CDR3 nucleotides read TGTGCCAGCCACGGAGGTACCCTACCAACTAATGAAAAACTGTTTTTT.

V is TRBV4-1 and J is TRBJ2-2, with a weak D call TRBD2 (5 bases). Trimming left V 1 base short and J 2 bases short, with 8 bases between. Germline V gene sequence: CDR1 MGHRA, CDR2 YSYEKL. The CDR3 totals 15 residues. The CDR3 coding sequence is TGCGCCAGCAGCCAAGGAGGGCACAACACCGGGGAGCTGTTTTTT. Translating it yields CASSQGGHNTGELFF.

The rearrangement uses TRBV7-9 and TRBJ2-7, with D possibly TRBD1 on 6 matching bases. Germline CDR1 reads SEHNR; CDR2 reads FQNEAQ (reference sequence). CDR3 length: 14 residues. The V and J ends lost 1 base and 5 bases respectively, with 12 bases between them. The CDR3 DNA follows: TGTGCCAGCAGCTTAGATACAGGGAAGGACGAGCAGTACTTC. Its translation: CASSLDTGKDEQYF.

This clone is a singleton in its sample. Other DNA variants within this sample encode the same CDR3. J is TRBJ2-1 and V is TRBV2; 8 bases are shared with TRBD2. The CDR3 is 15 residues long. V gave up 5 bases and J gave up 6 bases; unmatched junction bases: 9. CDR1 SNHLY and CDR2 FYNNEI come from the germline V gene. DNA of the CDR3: TGTGCCAGCAGTTTGGGGACTAGTGGCCGCAATGAGCAGTTCTTC. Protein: CASSLGTSGRNEQFF.

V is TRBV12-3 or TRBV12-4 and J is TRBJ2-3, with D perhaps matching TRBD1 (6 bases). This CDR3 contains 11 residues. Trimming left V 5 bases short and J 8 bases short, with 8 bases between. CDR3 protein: CASSPRGTQYF. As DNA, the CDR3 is TGTGCCAGCAGTCCCAGGGGTACGCAGTATTTT.

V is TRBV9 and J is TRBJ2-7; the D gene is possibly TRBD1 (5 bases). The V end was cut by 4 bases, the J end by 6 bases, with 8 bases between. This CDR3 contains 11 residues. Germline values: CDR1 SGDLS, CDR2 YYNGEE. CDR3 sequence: CASSTDSEQYF. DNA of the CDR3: TGTGCCAGCAGCACTGACAGCGAGCAGTACTTC.

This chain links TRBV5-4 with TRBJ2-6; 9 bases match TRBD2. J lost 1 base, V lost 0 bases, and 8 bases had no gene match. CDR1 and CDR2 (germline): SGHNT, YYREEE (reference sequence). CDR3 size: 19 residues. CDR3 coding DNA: TGTGCCAGCAGCTTGGGGCGGCGGCTAGCGGGATCTGGGGCCAACGTCCTGACTTTC. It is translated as CASSLGRRLAGSGANVLTF.

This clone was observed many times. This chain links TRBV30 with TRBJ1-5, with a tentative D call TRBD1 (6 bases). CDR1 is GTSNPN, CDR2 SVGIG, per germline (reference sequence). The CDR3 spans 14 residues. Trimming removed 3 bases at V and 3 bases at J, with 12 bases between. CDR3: CAWSTRDNNQPQHF. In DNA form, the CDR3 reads TGTGCCTGGAGCACCCGGGACAACAATCAGCCCCAGCATTTT.

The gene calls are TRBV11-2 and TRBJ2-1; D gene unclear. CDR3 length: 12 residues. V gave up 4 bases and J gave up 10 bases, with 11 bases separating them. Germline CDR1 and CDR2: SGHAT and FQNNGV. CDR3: CASSSMSYEQFF. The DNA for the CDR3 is TGTGCCAGCAGCTCGATGAGTTACGAGCAGTTCTTC. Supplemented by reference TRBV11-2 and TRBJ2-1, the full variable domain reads EAGVAQSPRYKIIEKRQSVAFWCNPISGHATLYWYQQILGQGPKLLIQFQNNGVVDDSQLPKDRFSAERLKGVDSTLKIQPAKLEDSAVYLCASSSMSYEQFFGPGTRLTVL.

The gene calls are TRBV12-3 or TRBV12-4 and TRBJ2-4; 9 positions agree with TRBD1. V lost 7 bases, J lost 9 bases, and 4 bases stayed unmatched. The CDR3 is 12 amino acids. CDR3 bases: TGTGCCAGCACCCAGGACAGGGGCATTCAGTACTTC. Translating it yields CASTQDRGIQYF.

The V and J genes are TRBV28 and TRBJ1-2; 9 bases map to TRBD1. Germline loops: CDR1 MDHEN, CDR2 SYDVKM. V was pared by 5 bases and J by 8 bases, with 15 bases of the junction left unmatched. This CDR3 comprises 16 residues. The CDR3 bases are TGTGCCAGCAGTCCCTATACCGGGACAGGGCCTAGGGGCTACACCTTC. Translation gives CASSPYTGTGPRGYTF.

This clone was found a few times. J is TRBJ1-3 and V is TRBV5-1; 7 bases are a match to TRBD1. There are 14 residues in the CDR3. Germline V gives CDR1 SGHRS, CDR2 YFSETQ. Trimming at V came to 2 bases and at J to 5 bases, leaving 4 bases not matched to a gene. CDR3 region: CASSFGQERNTIYF. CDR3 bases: TGCGCCAGCAGCTTTGGACAGGAGAGAAACACCATATATTTT. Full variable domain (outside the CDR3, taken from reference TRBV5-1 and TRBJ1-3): KAGVTQTPRYLIKTRGQQVTLSCSPISGHRSVSWYQQTPGQGLQFLFEYFSETQRNKGNFPGRFSGRQFSNSRSEMNVSTLELGDSALYLCASSFGQERNTIYFGEGSWLTVV.

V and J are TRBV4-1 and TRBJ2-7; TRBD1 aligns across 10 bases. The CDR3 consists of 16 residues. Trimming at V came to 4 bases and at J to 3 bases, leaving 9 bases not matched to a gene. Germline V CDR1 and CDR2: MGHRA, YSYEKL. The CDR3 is CASSLQGGTGVYEQYF. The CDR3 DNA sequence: TGCGCCAGCAGCCTGCAAGGTGGGACAGGGGTCTACGAGCAGTACTTC.

The CDR3 nucleotides read TGTGCCAGCAGCGTAGAGGCAGCCCCCGAGGACGAGCAGTACTTC. Amino acid sequence: CASSVEAAPEDEQYF. The chain combines TRBV9 with TRBJ2-7; D ambiguous. Germline lookup yields CDR1 SGDLS and CDR2 YYNGEE. CDR3 size: 15 residues. V gave up 0 bases and J gave up 5 bases, with 15 bases separating them.

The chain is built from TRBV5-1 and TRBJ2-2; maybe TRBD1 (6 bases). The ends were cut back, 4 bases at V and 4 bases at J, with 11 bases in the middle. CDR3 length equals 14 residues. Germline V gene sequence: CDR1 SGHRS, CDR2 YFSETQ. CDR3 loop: CASSVTGSTGELFF. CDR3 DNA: TGCGCCAGCAGCGTCACAGGGTCCACCGGGGAGCTGTTTTTT. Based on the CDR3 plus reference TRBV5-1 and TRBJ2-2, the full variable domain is KAGVTQTPRYLIKTRGQQVTLSCSPISGHRSVSWYQQTPGQGLQFLFEYFSETQRNKGNFPGRFSGRQFSNSRSEMNVSTLELGDSALYLCASSVTGSTGELFFGEGSRLTVL.

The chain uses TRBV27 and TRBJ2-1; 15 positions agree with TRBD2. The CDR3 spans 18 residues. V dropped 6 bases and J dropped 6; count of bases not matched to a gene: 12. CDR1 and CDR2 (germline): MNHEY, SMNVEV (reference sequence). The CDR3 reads CASSPLGLAGGRGNEQFF. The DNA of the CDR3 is TGTGCCAGCAGCCCCCTCGGACTAGCGGGAGGGCGTGGCAATGAGCAGTTCTTC.

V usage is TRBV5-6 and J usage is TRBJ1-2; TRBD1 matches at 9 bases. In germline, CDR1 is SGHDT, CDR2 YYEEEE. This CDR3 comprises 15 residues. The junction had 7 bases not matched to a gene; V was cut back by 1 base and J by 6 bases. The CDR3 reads CASSLHPGQGDGYTF. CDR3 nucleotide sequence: TGTGCCAGCAGCTTGCACCCGGGACAGGGAGATGGCTACACCTTC.

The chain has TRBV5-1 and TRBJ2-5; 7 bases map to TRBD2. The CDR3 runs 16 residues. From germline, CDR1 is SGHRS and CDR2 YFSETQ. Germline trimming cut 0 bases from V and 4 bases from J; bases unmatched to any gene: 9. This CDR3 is CASSLVGAGVGETQYF. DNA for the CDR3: TGCGCCAGCAGCTTGGTAGGGGCGGGAGTAGGAGAGACCCAGTACTTC.